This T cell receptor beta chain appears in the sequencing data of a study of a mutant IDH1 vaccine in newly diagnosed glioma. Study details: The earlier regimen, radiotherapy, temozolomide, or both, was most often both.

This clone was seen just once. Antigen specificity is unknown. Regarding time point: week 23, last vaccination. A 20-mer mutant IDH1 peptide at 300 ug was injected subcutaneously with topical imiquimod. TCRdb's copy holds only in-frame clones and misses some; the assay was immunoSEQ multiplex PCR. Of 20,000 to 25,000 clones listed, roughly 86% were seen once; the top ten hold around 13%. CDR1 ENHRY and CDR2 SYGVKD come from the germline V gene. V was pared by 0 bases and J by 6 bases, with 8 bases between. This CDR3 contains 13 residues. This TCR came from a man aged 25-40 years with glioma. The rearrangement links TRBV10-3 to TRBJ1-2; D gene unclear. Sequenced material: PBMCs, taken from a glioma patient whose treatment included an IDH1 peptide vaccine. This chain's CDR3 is CAISESSADGYTF. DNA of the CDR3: TGTGCCATCAGTGAGTCGTCGGCGGATGGCTACACCTTC.